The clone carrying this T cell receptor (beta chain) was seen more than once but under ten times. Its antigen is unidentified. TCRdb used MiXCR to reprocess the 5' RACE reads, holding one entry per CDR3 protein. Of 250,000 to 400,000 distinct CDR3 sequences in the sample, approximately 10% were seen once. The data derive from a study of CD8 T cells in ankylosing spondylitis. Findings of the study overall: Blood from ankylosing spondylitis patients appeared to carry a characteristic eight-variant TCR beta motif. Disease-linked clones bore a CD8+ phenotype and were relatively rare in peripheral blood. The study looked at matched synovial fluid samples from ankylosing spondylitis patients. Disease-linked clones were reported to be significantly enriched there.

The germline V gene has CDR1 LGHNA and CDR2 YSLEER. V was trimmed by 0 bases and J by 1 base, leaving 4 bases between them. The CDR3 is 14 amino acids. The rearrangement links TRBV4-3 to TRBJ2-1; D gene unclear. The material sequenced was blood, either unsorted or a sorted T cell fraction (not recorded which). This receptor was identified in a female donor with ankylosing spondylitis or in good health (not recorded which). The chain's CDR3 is CASSQEASYNEQFF. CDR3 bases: TGCGCCAGCAGCCAAGAGGCTTCCTACAATGAGCAGTTCTTC.